The 14 T cell receptor beta chains given below trace back to one sample, sequenced in a study of tumor and adjacent non-tumor tissue in lung cancer. A modified ARM-PCR protocol with three rounds of nested PCR amplified TCRbeta. TCRdb reprocessed the multiplex PCR reads with MiXCR, giving one entry per CDR3 protein. This table has 75,000 to 95,000 distinct CDR3 sequences, 76% appearing once. RNA was extracted from bulk tissue without any cell sorting. Distant lung tissue was collected more than 3 cm away from the tumor edge. Specimen: distant non-tumor lung tissue. The receptors stem from a woman aged 45-60 years with non-small cell lung cancer.

A note on this clonotype: At one end, the junction sequence differs from germline, possibly due to a read error. The chain has TRBV11-1 and TRBJ2-7, with a weak D call TRBD1 (5 bases). The germline V gene has CDR1 SGHAT and CDR2 FQDESV (reference sequence). The CDR3 extends over 14 amino acids. CDR3 sequence (DNA): TGTGCCAGCAGCTCTCGACAGACGTCCTACAAGCAGTATTTC. Protein sequence: CASSSRQTSYKQYF. The full variable domain, completed using reference TRBV11-1 and TRBJ2-7, is EAEVAQSPRYKITEKSQAVAFWCDPISGHATLYWYRQILGQGPELLVQFQDESVVDDSQLPKDRFSAERLKGVDSTLKIQPAELGDSAMYLCASSSRQTSYKQYFGPGTRLTVT.

This clonotype was seen once. The junction shows a germline mismatch at one end, possibly a read error. The V gene is TRBV4-1, the J gene TRBJ2-5; D might be TRBD1 or TRBD2, each matching 5 bases. Germline V CDR1 and CDR2: MGHRA, YSYEKL. The CDR3 length is 15 residues. CDR3 protein: CASSQEGTGKETRYF. As DNA, the CDR3 is TGCGCCAGCAGCCAAGAAGGGACGGGAAAAGAGACCCGGTACTTC.

Turning to this clonotype: The conserved closing phenylalanine or tryptophan is absent in this CDR3, likely reflecting a read error. The chain recombines TRBV12-3 or TRBV12-4 with TRBJ2-3, with a tentative D call TRBD2 (6 bases). The V end was cut by 4 bases, the J end by 4 bases, with 24 bases between. There are 18 residues in the CDR3. As DNA, the CDR3 is TGTGCCAGCAGTTCGAGAGATCAGGCCCTGCGGGGCGCAGATACGCAGTATTCT. It translates to CASSSRDQALRGADTQYS.

With regard to this clonotype: Germline is not matched at one junction end, which may reflect a read error. The chain couples TRBV28 to TRBJ2-5, with a tentative D call TRBD2 (6 bases). Germline values: CDR1 MDHEN, CDR2 SYDVKM. The CDR3 extends over 13 amino acids. CDR3 region: CASSSASRETQNF. The CDR3 nucleotides read TGTGCCAGTAGTTCGGCTTCTCGGGAGACCCAGAACTTC.

Comments on this clonotype: One base away lies a much larger clone, so this may be a sequencing read error. DNA of the CDR3: TGCAGTTCCTTATCAGCGGGAGGGAGCTACGAGCAGTACTTC. Translating it yields CSSLSAGGSYEQYF. The J gene is TRBJ2-7, the V gene TRBV20-1, with TRBD2 matching over 10 bases. The CDR3 length is 14 residues. Germline V gene lookup returns CDR1 DFQATT and CDR2 SNEGSKA (reference sequence). V lost 8 bases and J lost 3; bases outside the gene matches: 10.

The chain links TRBV29-1 to TRBJ2-1; the match to TRBD2 covers 10 bases. Trimming took 5 bases from V and 7 from J; bases not matched to a gene: 17. The germline V gene encodes CDR1 SQVTM and CDR2 ANQGSEA. The CDR3 has 17 amino acids. The CDR3 DNA reads TGCAGCGTTTTCCCCCCCTTTAGCGGGAGGATGCGGAATGAGCAGTTCTTC. This codes for CSVFPPFSGRMRNEQFF.

The chain has TRBV5-1 and TRBJ2-2; TRBD2 matches at 11 bases. V lost 5 bases, J lost 6 bases, and 9 bases stayed unmatched. The CDR3 contains 16 residues. The germline V gene encodes CDR1 SGHRS and CDR2 YFSETQ. DNA of the CDR3: TGCGCCAGCAGTTTTCTCCCGGGACTAGCGGCCGGGGAGCTGTTTTTT. Amino acids: CASSFLPGLAAGELFF.

In the case of this clonotype: Because the CDR3 is missing its conserved closing phenylalanine or tryptophan, this is likely a read error. The DNA is omitted, as the CDR3 cannot be located on it reliably, and the CDR3 follows TCRdb's listing. The genes are TRBV5-4 and TRBJ2-1. Germline V lookup: CDR1 SGHNT, CDR2 YYREEE (reference sequence). The CDR3 is 12 residues long, ends included. This CDR3 reads CASSLSSNEQLL.

V is TRBV29-1 and J is TRBJ2-4; D is uncertain. CDR3 size: 13 residues. Germline V gene sequence: CDR1 SQVTM, CDR2 ANQGSEA. V was shortened by 5 bases and J by 11 bases, with 19 bases between the two germline ends. CDR3 in DNA: TGCAGCGTTTTCAAACCAGAGGTAGACGTTCAGTACTTC. Its translation: CSVFKPEVDVQYF.

As for this clonotype: At one of its ends the junction is not consistent with the germline gene, which may arise from a read error. The chain uses TRBV6-2 or TRBV6-3 and TRBJ2-1, with D unresolved. Germline V gene lookup returns CDR1 MNHEY and CDR2 SVGEGT. This CDR3 comprises 13 residues. CDR3 amino acids: CVSSYSIRNEQFF. The DNA of the CDR3 is TGTGTCAGCAGTTACTCGATTCGTAATGAGCAGTTCTTC.

This clonotype was recorded at least ten times. The rearrangement joins TRBV20-1 to TRBJ1-4, with D maybe TRBD1 (5 bases). This CDR3 spans 12 amino acids. Between the trimmed V and J ends, which lost 3 bases and 8 bases, there was a span of 10 bases. Germline-derived CDR1 and CDR2 are DFQATT and SNEGSKA (reference sequence). For the CDR3, the DNA is TGCAGTGCTAGTTACCGGGGCGAAAAACTGTTTTTT. Its protein is CSASYRGEKLFF.

Turning to this clonotype: Compared with germline, one end of the junction differs, possibly owing to a read error. The chain combines TRBV29-1 with TRBJ2-2; no reliable D call. Germline CDR1 reads SQVTM; CDR2 reads ANQGSEA. The CDR3 consists of 15 residues. The CDR3 spells CCVAYQLTNTGELFF. In DNA, the CDR3 is TGCTGCGTTGCATATCAACTAACGAACACCGGGGAGCTGTTTTTT.

This clonotype was seen repeatedly, ten times or more. The chain couples TRBV29-1 to TRBJ2-5, with D possibly being TRBD2 (5 bases). The germline V and J ends were trimmed by 4 bases and 4 bases, with 13 bases remaining between them. This CDR3 region has 13 residues. CDR1 SQVTM and CDR2 ANQGSEA come from the germline V gene. CDR3 in amino acids: CSVVGGLRETQYF. CDR3 nucleotides: TGCAGCGTTGTAGGAGGCCTCAGAGAGACCCAGTACTTC.

About this clonotype itself: Without the conserved terminal phenylalanine or tryptophan, this CDR3 likely stems from a read error. The DNA is omitted, as the CDR3 cannot be located on it reliably, and the CDR3 follows TCRdb's listing. The V call is TRBV28, the J call TRBJ1-1; the table assigns TRBD1, which was not confirmed against the DNA. The V gene's germline CDR1 is MDHEN and CDR2 SYDVKM. The CDR3 has 18 residues if both end residues are counted. The chain's CDR3 is CASSLHPGSTGIETEPFS.